This passage covers 14 T cell receptor beta chains from one sample sequenced in a study of CD8+ T cells in alopecia areata. cDNA prepared by RNA extraction and subsequent reverse transcription served as the template for sequencing. Measured with immunoSEQ multiplex PCR; TCRdb has only the in-frame clones, and not every one. This table has under 130,000 clones, approximately 52% appearing once. Sequencing was carried out using CD4+ T cells sorted from blood. The receptor source for this set is a human donor in good health.

This clone has a count of ten or more. The gene calls are TRBV28 and TRBJ1-4; 8 positions match TRBD1. Germline V gives CDR1 MDHEN, CDR2 SYDVKM. This CDR3 has 16 residues. The V segment lost 3 bases and the J segment 5 bases; nucleotides outside the gene matches: 8. CDR3 loop: CASSFAETGVNEKLFF. CDR3 DNA: TGTGCCAGCAGTTTCGCGGAGACAGGGGTGAATGAAAAACTGTTTTTT. The full variable domain, rest sourced from reference TRBV28 and TRBJ1-4, is DVKVTQSSRYLVKRTGEKVFLECVQDMDHENMFWYRQDPGLGLRLIYFSYDVKMKEKGDIPEGYSVSREKKERFSLILESASTNQTSMYLCASSFAETGVNEKLFFGSGTQLSVL.

As to this clone: In the same sample, other DNA sequences code for this CDR3. The rearrangement joins TRBV5-1 to TRBJ2-5, with no clear D. Deletions cut 2 bases from V and 2 bases from J, with 1 base between. The CDR3 runs to 11 residues. CDR1 and CDR2 (germline): SGHRS, YFSETQ. The CDR3 DNA sequence: TGCGCCAGCAGCTTACAAGAGACCCAGTACTTC. This gives the protein CASSLQETQYF.

This clone was seen a few times. This chain joins TRBV14 and TRBJ2-4, with TRBD2 matching over 8 bases. Germline values: CDR1 SGHDN, CDR2 FVKESK. The CDR3 has 15 amino acids. Losses at the gene ends were 4 bases for V and 4 bases for J; bases not matched to a gene: 6. CDR3 nucleotide sequence: TGTGCCAGCAGCCGCAGCGGGAGCTCGAAAAACATTCAGTACTTC. Protein sequence: CASSRSGSSKNIQYF.

The chain uses TRBV15 and TRBJ1-1; no clear D gene. V was pared by 0 bases and J by 3 bases, with 8 bases between. Germline V gene sequence: CDR1 LNHNV, CDR2 YYDKDF (reference sequence). CDR3 length: 14 residues. This CDR3 is CATSRERGYTEAFF. In DNA, the CDR3 is TGTGCCACCAGCAGAGAGAGAGGCTACACTGAAGCTTTCTTT.

This chain uses TRBV15 with TRBJ1-2, with a possible D match to TRBD1 (6 bases). CDR1 and CDR2 from the germline V gene are LNHNV and YYDKDF (reference sequence). The V gene lost 0 bases and the J gene lost 3 bases, with 11 bases spanning the gap. The CDR3 has 15 residues. The CDR3 bases are TGTGCCACCAGCAGAGATCGATCAGGGGACTATGGCTACACCTTC. Protein sequence: CATSRDRSGDYGYTF.

The V gene is TRBV11-2, the J gene TRBJ2-1, with no clear D. This CDR3 has 12 amino acids. Germline CDR1 reads SGHAT; CDR2 reads FQNNGV. Deletions cut 2 bases from V and 7 bases from J, with 6 bases between. The chain's CDR3 is CASSLMGNEQFF. DNA of the CDR3: TGTGCCAGCAGCTTAATGGGGAATGAGCAGTTCTTC.

The V gene is TRBV7-2, the J gene TRBJ2-6; a possible D gene is TRBD2 (6 bases). V dropped 5 bases and J dropped 1 base, with 12 bases sitting between them. CDR3 length: 16 residues. Per germline, CDR1 SGHTA and CDR2 FQGNSA. CDR3 DNA sequence: TGTGCCAGCAGCGCGGGGTGGGAATCTGGGGCCAACGTCCTGACTTTC. It specifies CASSAGWESGANVLTF. Using reference TRBV7-2 and TRBJ2-6 for the parts outside the CDR3, the full variable domain is GAGVSQSPSNKVTEKGKDVELRCDPISGHTALYWYRQSLGQGLEFLIYFQGNSAPDKSGLPSDRFSAERTGGSVSTLTIQRTQQEDSAVYLCASSAGWESGANVLTFGAGSRLTVL.

The chain links TRBV2 to TRBJ2-7, with D uncertain. This CDR3 is built from 10 residues. The V end lost 5 bases, the J end lost 5 bases, and 4 bases lay between the germline ends. Per germline, CDR1 SNHLY and CDR2 FYNNEI. CDR3 amino acids: CASSIHEQYF. As DNA, the CDR3 is TGTGCCAGCAGTATACACGAGCAGTACTTC.

The CDR3 DNA reads as TGCAGCGTTGAGGGGCTAGCGGGGGGAGCCGGGGAGCTGTTTTTT. This encodes CSVEGLAGGAGELFF. This chain joins TRBV29-1 and TRBJ2-2; the match to TRBD2 covers 11 bases. The CDR3 length is 15 residues. V dropped 3 bases and J dropped 6; count of bases not matched to a gene: 6. Germline assignment: CDR1 SQVTM and CDR2 ANQGSEA.

V usage is TRBV29-1 and J usage is TRBJ2-5, with 9 bases aligning to TRBD1. This CDR3 is 13 amino acids long. Germline CDR1 is SQVTM and CDR2 is ANQGSEA. The V segment lost 1 base and the J segment 5 bases; nucleotides outside the gene matches: 2. The CDR3 coding sequence is TGCAGCGTTGAAGGGGACAGGGACGAGACCCAGTACTTC. It codes for CSVEGDRDETQYF. Full variable domain (missing parts from reference TRBV29-1 and TRBJ2-5): SAVISQKPSRDICQRGTSLTIQCQVDSQVTMMFWYRQQPGQSLTLIATANQGSEATYESGFVIDKFPISRPNLTFSTLTVSNMSPEDSSIYLCSVEGDRDETQYFGPGTRLLVL.

This clone was seen a single time. This chain connects TRBV10-3 to TRBJ2-5; 7 nucleotides align to TRBD1. The V gene end was trimmed by 6 bases and the J gene end by 3 bases; junction bases not matched to a gene: 7. This CDR3 contains 14 residues. Germline-derived CDR1 and CDR2 are ENHRY and SYGVKD. CDR3 bases: TGTGCCATCAGCCAGGACAGGCCTGAAGAGACCCAGTACTTC. It translates to CAISQDRPEETQYF.

This rearrangement joins TRBV6-5 to TRBJ1-5; no clear D. The CDR3 covers 10 residues. V shed 7 bases and J shed 7 bases, with 5 bases lying between them. The germline V gene has CDR1 MNHEY and CDR2 SVGAGI. This chain's CDR3 is CASTDQPQHF. CDR3 nucleotides: TGTGCCAGCACCGACCAGCCCCAGCATTTT.

J is TRBJ2-3 and V is TRBV4-2; D unclear. The germline CDR1 and CDR2 sequences are LGHNA and YNFKEQ. The CDR3 extends over 15 amino acids. V was cut by 1 base and J by 0 bases, with 8 bases left in between. The CDR3 nucleotides are TGTGCCAGCAGCCAAGGACTGGACAGCACAGATACGCAGTATTTT. It encodes CASSQGLDSTDTQYF.

The chain links TRBV6-5 to TRBJ1-2; no reliable D call. CDR3 length equals 13 residues. CDR1 MNHEY and CDR2 SVGAGI come from the germline V gene. Trimming stripped 2 bases from V and 7 bases from J, with 11 bases between. The CDR3 DNA reads TGTGCCAGCAGTTACACATCTGTCGGTGGCTACACCTTC. Amino acid sequence: CASSYTSVGGYTF.